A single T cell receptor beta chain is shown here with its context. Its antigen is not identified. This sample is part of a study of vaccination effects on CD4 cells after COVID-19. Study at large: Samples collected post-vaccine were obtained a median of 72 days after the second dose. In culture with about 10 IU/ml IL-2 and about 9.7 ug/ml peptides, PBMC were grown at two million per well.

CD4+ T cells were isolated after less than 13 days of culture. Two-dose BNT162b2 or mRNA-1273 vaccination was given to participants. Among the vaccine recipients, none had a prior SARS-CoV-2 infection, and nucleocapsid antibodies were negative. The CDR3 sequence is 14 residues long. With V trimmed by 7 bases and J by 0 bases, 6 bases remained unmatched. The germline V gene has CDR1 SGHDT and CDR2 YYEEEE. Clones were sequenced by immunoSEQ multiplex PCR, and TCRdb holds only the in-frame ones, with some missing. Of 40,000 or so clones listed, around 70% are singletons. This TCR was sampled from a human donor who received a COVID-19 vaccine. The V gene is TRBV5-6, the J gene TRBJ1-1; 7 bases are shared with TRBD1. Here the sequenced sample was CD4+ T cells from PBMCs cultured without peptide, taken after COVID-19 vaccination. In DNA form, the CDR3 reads TGTGCCAGCTGGAGACAGGGCCTGAACACTGAAGCTTTCTTT. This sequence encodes CASWRQGLNTEAFF.